What follows describes a single T cell receptor beta chain. Antigen unknown. Profiles of TCR beta VDJ and CDR3 were generated from a genomic DNA template. TCRdb ran MiXCR on the reads and lists one entry per CDR3 protein. Of fewer than 200,000 distinct CDR3 sequences listed, 50% to 75% are singletons. These data belong to a study of CD8+CD57+ T cells in acquired aplastic anemia. As for the study in general: Mean yield of DNA from sorted CD4+ and CD8+ cells was approximately 3 ug. For CD4+ cells, healthy donors had an average of roughly 9.8 million reads. General observations from the study: Patients shared 25 to 35 CD8+ CDR3 sequences with controls. Patients versus controls showed no significant CD8+ Simpson's diversity difference.

Germline-derived CDR1 and CDR2 are SNHLY and FYNNEI. The CDR3 covers 14 residues. V was pared by 3 bases and J by 2 bases, with 2 bases of the junction left unmatched. Sequenced: sorted CD4+, CD8+, or CD8+CD57+ T cells (not recorded which) from PBMCs. The sequence was collected from a human donor in good health. The chain combines TRBV2 with TRBJ2-3, with 7 bases aligning to TRBD1. Here the CDR3 DNA reads TGTGCCAGCAGTGAGGGACAGCCCACAGATACGCAGTATTTT. It translates to CASSEGQPTDTQYF.